This T cell receptor beta chain was recovered during a study of T cell changes during pregnancy in multiple sclerosis. Only in-frame clones appear in the TCRdb table, and some are missing; sequencing was by immunoSEQ multiplex PCR. The data show approximately 90,000 clones, roughly 92% seen once. The germline V gene encodes CDR1 LGHNA and CDR2 YNFKEQ. V lost 0 bases to trimming and J lost 0 bases, with 17 bases between them. The CDR3 consists of 18 residues. The gene calls are TRBV4-2 and TRBJ2-5; possible D gene TRBD1, 5 bases. The sample in question was peripheral blood, obtained after pregnancy. The TCR was taken from a female donor with multiple sclerosis, enrolled in a pregnancy study. The DNA for the CDR3 is TGTGCCAGCAGCCAAGATCTTGGAACAGGACGGTACCAAGAGACCCAGTACTTC. Protein: CASSQDLGTGRYQETQYF.